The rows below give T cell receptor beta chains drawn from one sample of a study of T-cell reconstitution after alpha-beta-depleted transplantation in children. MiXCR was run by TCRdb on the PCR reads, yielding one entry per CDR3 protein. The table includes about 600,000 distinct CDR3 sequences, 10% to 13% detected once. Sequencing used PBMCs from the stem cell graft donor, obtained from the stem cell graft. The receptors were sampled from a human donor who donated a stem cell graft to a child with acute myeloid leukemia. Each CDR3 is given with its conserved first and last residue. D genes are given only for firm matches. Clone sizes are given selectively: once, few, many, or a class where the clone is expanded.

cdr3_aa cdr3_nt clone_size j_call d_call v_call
CASGRTGSVSGANVLTF TGTGCCAGCGGAAGGACAGGGAGCGTCTCTGGGGCCAACGTCCTGACTTTC . TRBJ2-6 TRBD1 TRBV27
CASSLGGSSGWIQYF TGTGCCAGCAGCTTAGGCGGGTCCTCCGGGTGGATTCAGTACTTC . TRBJ2-4 . TRBV11-2
CASSRPFANTGELFF TGTGCCAGCAGCCGTCCCTTCGCGAACACCGGGGAGCTGTTTTTT many TRBJ2-2 . TRBV12-3/TRBV12-4
CASSSTGQGAGSEQFF TGCGCCAGCAGCTCAACGGGTCAGGGGGCCGGGAGTGAGCAGTTCTTC . TRBJ2-1 TRBD1 TRBV4-3
CAWIRGYGEQFF TGTGCCTGGATCCGGGGCTACGGGGAGCAGTTCTTC . TRBJ2-1 . TRBV30
CASSSPIGVQETQYF TGTGCCAGCAGTTCACCCATCGGGGTCCAAGAGACCCAGTACTTC . TRBJ2-5 . TRBV6-5
CATSRDGTSARETQYF TGTGCCACCAGCAGAGATGGGACTAGTGCTAGAGAGACCCAGTACTTC few TRBJ2-5 TRBD2 TRBV15
CASSLSPRGGQETQYF TGTGCCAGCAGTTTATCACCCCGGGGGGGTCAGGAGACCCAGTACTTC . TRBJ2-5 TRBD2 TRBV27
CASRWTWGDEQYF TGTGCCAGCAGGTGGACTTGGGGGGACGAGCAGTACTTC . TRBJ2-7 . TRBV12-3/TRBV12-4
CASSEALRETQYF TGTGCCAGCAGTGAAGCGCTTCGAGAGACCCAGTACTTC . TRBJ2-5 . TRBV2
CSVVYPDRTSYEQYF TGCAGCGTTGTCTATCCGGACAGGACGTCCTACGAGCAGTACTTC . TRBJ2-7 TRBD1 TRBV29-1
CASSALRGGLQETQYF TGCGCCAGCAGCGCCCTACGGGGAGGGTTACAAGAGACCCAGTACTTC . TRBJ2-5 TRBD2 TRBV5-1
CAISLQGDTGELFF TGTGCCATCAGCCTACAGGGAGACACCGGGGAGCTGTTTTTT many TRBJ2-2 . TRBV10-3
CASSVVASASTDTQYF TGTGCCAGCAGCGTAGTGGCTAGCGCTAGCACAGATACGCAGTATTTT . TRBJ2-3 . TRBV9
CASSQETGGLHTGELFF TGCGCCAGCAGCCAAGAAACAGGGGGTTTGCACACCGGGGAGCTGTTTTTT . TRBJ2-2 TRBD1 TRBV4-1
CATPQWESPYEQYF TGTGCCACCCCCCAGTGGGAGTCACCCTACGAGCAGTACTTC few TRBJ2-7 . TRBV6-1
CSVDNGQGGNTF TGCAGCGTTGATAATGGACAGGGGGGAAACACCTTC few TRBJ1-2 TRBD1 TRBV29-1
CASSQQGALNEQFF TGTGCCAGCAGCCAACAGGGGGCCCTCAATGAGCAGTTCTTC few TRBJ2-1 TRBD1 TRBV7-3
CAWSPQVPRSDTQYF TGTGCCTGGAGTCCCCAGGTCCCTCGGTCAGATACGCAGTATTTT . TRBJ2-3 . TRBV30
CASSLTTGGTEAFF TGTGCCAGCAGCTTAACGACAGGGGGGACTGAAGCTTTCTTT few TRBJ1-1 TRBD1 TRBV5-5
CSAVRANTGELFF TGCAGTGCTGTCCGAGCGAACACCGGGGAGCTGTTTTTT . TRBJ2-2 . TRBV20-1
CASSFSELTDTQYF TGTGCCAGCAGCTTTAGCGAACTCACAGATACGCAGTATTTT . TRBJ2-3 . TRBV7-2
CASSPWAGVKTDTQYF TGTGCCAGTTCACCTTGGGCGGGAGTAAAGACAGATACGCAGTATTTT . TRBJ2-3 TRBD2 TRBV27
CASSPQDTQYF TGTGCCAGCTCACCACAAGATACGCAGTATTTT few TRBJ2-3 . TRBV18
CASSGRGTGGYNEQFF TGTGCCAGCAGCGGGAGGGGGACAGGGGGCTACAATGAGCAGTTCTTC many TRBJ2-1 TRBD1 TRBV9
CATSGQGTGVTTGELFF TGTGCCACCAGTGGGCAAGGGACAGGGGTTACCACCGGGGAGCTGTTTTTT . TRBJ2-2 TRBD1 TRBV24-1
CASSLSGTIDEQFF TGTGCCAGCAGTTTATCCGGGACTATTGATGAGCAGTTCTTC many TRBJ2-1 TRBD2 TRBV12-3/TRBV12-4
CASSLILGDEQFF TGTGCCAGCAGCTTAATCCTCGGGGATGAGCAGTTCTTC . TRBJ2-1 . TRBV7-9
CAISESGGGGAFF TGTGCCATCAGTGAGTCGGGCGGCGGGGGAGCTTTCTTT few TRBJ1-1 . TRBV10-3
CSARDRTSGLAKNIQYF TGCAGTGCTAGAGATCGGACTAGCGGACTAGCCAAAAACATTCAGTACTTC . TRBJ2-4 TRBD2 TRBV20-1
CASRSGGYNEQFF TGTGCCAGCAGAAGCGGGGGGTACAATGAGCAGTTCTTC many TRBJ2-1 TRBD2 TRBV27
CSARSNKQGGYEQYF TGCAGTGCTAGATCGAACAAACAGGGGGGATACGAGCAGTACTTC . TRBJ2-7 TRBD1 TRBV20-1
CASSALAGGGNEQFF TGTGCCAGCAGCGCATTAGCGGGAGGGGGGAATGAGCAGTTCTTC many TRBJ2-1 TRBD2 TRBV9
CASSEQTVSSYEQYF TGTGCCAGCAGTGAACAGACGGTTAGCTCCTACGAGCAGTACTTC . TRBJ2-7 . TRBV6-1
CSARTLTASGPLHF TGCAGTGCTAGGACTTTGACAGCCTCTGGGCCCCTCCACTTT few TRBJ1-6 . TRBV20-1
CASSTITSASEQFF TGTGCCAGCAGCACCATTACTAGCGCGAGTGAGCAGTTCTTC few TRBJ2-1 TRBD2 TRBV7-9
CASSLGSSPNNEQFF TGTGCCAGCAGCTTGGGCTCTAGTCCAAACAATGAGCAGTTCTTC . TRBJ2-1 . TRBV5-6
CASRQRGQGLRYTEALF TGTGCCAGCAGACAGCGAGGACAGGGGCTCCGTTACACTGAAGCTCTCTTT . TRBJ1-1 TRBD1 TRBV25-1
CASTQNLAGQSPYEQYF TGTGCCAGCACTCAAAACTTGGCCGGACAGTCCCCCTACGAGCAGTACTTC few TRBJ2-7 . TRBV6-2/TRBV6-3
CASSSGVRASNQPQHF TGTGCCAGCAGCTCAGGGGTGAGGGCCAGCAATCAGCCCCAGCATTTT few TRBJ1-5 . TRBV7-6
CSVGGQGWSEAFF TGCAGCGTTGGAGGACAGGGGTGGTCTGAAGCTTTCTTT many TRBJ1-1 TRBD1 TRBV29-1
CAGSLVSSLGLAGHSSYNEQFF TGTGCCGGCAGCCTTGTGAGTTCCCTTGGACTAGCGGGCCACAGCTCCTACAATGAGCAGTTCTTC . TRBJ2-1 TRBD2 TRBV4-2
CASSSPRAFPSNEQFF TGTGCCAGCAGCTCACCTCGCGCATTTCCAAGCAATGAGCAGTTCTTC few TRBJ2-1 . TRBV7-2
CASSTPRDVNSPLHF TGTGCCAGCAGTACCCCTAGAGATGTTAATTCACCCCTCCACTTT . TRBJ1-6 . TRBV28
CASSYDRQNTEAFF TGCGCCAGCAGTTATGACAGGCAGAACACTGAAGCTTTCTTT many TRBJ1-1 . TRBV5-1
CASTPDLPSGSTDTQYF TGTGCCAGCACCCCAGACCTCCCGAGCGGAAGCACAGATACGCAGTATTTT few TRBJ2-3 . TRBV9
CASSLGQGMSGANVLTF TGTGCCAGCAGCTTAGGGCAGGGTATGTCTGGGGCCAACGTCCTGACTTTC few TRBJ2-6 . TRBV7-9
CSARPSGGNYGYTF TGCAGTGCTAGGCCCTCAGGGGGTAACTATGGCTACACCTTC few TRBJ1-2 TRBD1 TRBV20-1
CASSKTGKWNTEAFF TGTGCCAGCAGCAAGACAGGGAAATGGAACACTGAAGCTTTCTTT few TRBJ1-1 TRBD1 TRBV6-2/TRBV6-3
CAISDRGHEQFF TGTGCCATCAGTGACAGGGGTCATGAGCAGTTCTTC few TRBJ2-1 . TRBV10-3
CASSLAIKGDQPQHF TGTGCCAGCAGCTTGGCGATTAAGGGCGATCAGCCCCAGCATTTT many TRBJ1-5 . TRBV5-6
CASSGPGPSGELFF TGTGCCAGCAGTGGACCGGGTCCTTCCGGGGAGCTGTTTTTT many TRBJ2-2 . TRBV25-1